What follows are 30 T cell receptor beta chains derived from one specimen sequenced in a study of identifying expanded T cells in peripheral blood. Repertoires were generated with immunoSEQ multiplex PCR, while TCRdb's copy carries only in-frame clones and drops some. The repertoire holds around 100,000 clones, with about nine tenths as singletons. Sequencing was carried out using blood. Every receptor here comes from a person aged 18 to 75 in good health.

This rearrangement joins TRBV6-1 to TRBJ1-2, with a weak D call TRBD1 (5 bases). Looked up from germline, CDR1 is MNHNS and CDR2 is SASEGT. The CDR3 is 15 amino acids. V shed 3 bases and J shed 3 bases, with 14 bases lying between them. CDR3 region: CASSDQMRGYYGYTF. The CDR3 bases are TGTGCCAGCAGTGACCAGATGAGGGGCTACTATGGCTACACCTTC.

J is TRBJ1-5 and V is TRBV19, with D possibly being TRBD1 (6 bases). CDR1 and CDR2 (germline): LNHDA, SQIVND (reference sequence). With 6 bases removed from V and 6 bases from J, the gap between germline ends came to 15 bases. There are 14 residues in the CDR3. This CDR3 reads CASSPGGGGQPQHF. The CDR3 nucleotides read TGTGCCAGTAGCCCAGGAGGGGGAGGTCAGCCCCAGCATTTT.

This clone was recorded once. The gene calls are TRBV14 and TRBJ2-2, with D perhaps matching TRBD2 (5 bases). This CDR3 has 14 amino acids. V lost 4 bases to trimming and J lost 2 bases, with 8 bases between them. Germline V CDR1 and CDR2: SGHDN, FVKESK. CDR3 amino acids: CASSPGLNTGELFF. The CDR3 DNA reads TGTGCCAGCAGCCCCGGACTCAACACCGGGGAGCTGTTTTTT.

This clone was recorded a few times. V is TRBV7-2 and J is TRBJ1-3, with 7 bases fitting TRBD1. Trimming at V came to 10 bases and at J to 6 bases, leaving 9 bases not matched to a gene. Germline CDR1 is SGHTA and CDR2 is FQGNSA. The CDR3 has 13 residues. CDR3 bases: TGTGCCACTTCGACAGGGTTGGAAAACACCATATATTTT. Its translation: CATSTGLENTIYF.

The rearrangement joins TRBV13 to TRBJ2-5; TRBD1 matches 12 bases. The germline V gene has CDR1 PRHDT and CDR2 FYEKMQ (reference sequence). The CDR3 loop spans 16 amino acids. Unmatched junction bases numbered 7, after V lost 4 bases and J lost 4 bases. The CDR3 is CASSSSGTGGRETQYF. CDR3 nucleotides: TGTGCCAGCAGCTCCTCCGGGACAGGGGGCCGAGAGACCCAGTACTTC.

The rearrangement uses TRBV5-1 and TRBJ2-5; TRBD1 matches at 7 bases. The CDR3 covers 15 residues. V shed 2 bases and J 3 bases; nucleotides not matched to a gene: 7. CDR1 and CDR2 (germline): SGHRS, YFSETQ. The CDR3 coding sequence is TGCGCCAGCAGCTTCTCCACAGGGGAAGAAGAGACCCAGTACTTC. Translating gives CASSFSTGEEETQYF.

This clone came up a few times. The chain couples TRBV5-1 to TRBJ2-2; the D is unclear. CDR3 length: 14 residues. The germline CDR1 and CDR2 sequences are SGHRS and YFSETQ. V lost 1 base, J lost 3 bases, and 7 bases lay in between. The CDR3 here is CASSLLPDTGELFF. The CDR3 DNA is TGCGCCAGCAGCTTGCTCCCGGACACCGGGGAGCTGTTTTTT.

The V and J genes are TRBV23-1 and TRBJ2-1, with 8 nucleotides matching TRBD1. TRBV23-1 is an ORF, and what it does is uncertain. V lost 3 bases and J lost 3; bases outside the gene matches: 10. The CDR3 sequence is 17 residues long. The CDR3 spells CASSHPLPGTGYNEQFF. DNA for the CDR3: TGCGCCAGCAGTCACCCTCTCCCCGGGACAGGCTACAATGAGCAGTTCTTC.

The chain has TRBV7-2 and TRBJ1-3, with D tentatively TRBD1 (6 bases). The germline V and J ends were trimmed by 6 bases and 0 bases, with 12 bases remaining between them. The CDR3 contains 15 residues. Looked up from germline, CDR1 is SGHTA and CDR2 is FQGNSA. CDR3: CASRGGFSSGNTIYF. CDR3 coding DNA: TGTGCCAGCAGAGGGGGGTTCAGCTCTGGAAACACCATATATTTT.

The chain combines TRBV19 with TRBJ1-5, with D possibly matching TRBD1 (5 bases). The V end lost 7 bases, the J end lost 5 bases, and 18 bases lay between the germline ends. Germline V gene sequence: CDR1 LNHDA, CDR2 SQIVND (reference sequence). The CDR3 has 15 amino acids. CDR3 in amino acids: CASTPWGRVDQPQHF. The CDR3, as DNA: TGTGCCAGTACCCCATGGGGCAGGGTGGATCAGCCCCAGCATTTT.

The V and J genes are TRBV14 and TRBJ2-1; D unresolved. There are 13 residues in the CDR3. Germline loops: CDR1 SGHDN, CDR2 FVKESK. V was clipped by 0 bases and J by 14 bases, with 14 bases between them. The CDR3 DNA reads as TGTGCCAGCAGCCAAGATCGTTGGGGTAGAAAGTTCTTC. Its protein product is CASSQDRWGRKFF.

J is TRBJ2-5 and V is TRBV5-4, with unresolved D. V dropped 0 bases and J dropped 1 base, with 7 bases sitting between them. The CDR3 spans 14 residues. The germline gives CDR1 SGHNT, CDR2 YYREEE (reference sequence). CDR3: CASSLDSTQETQYF. CDR3 nucleotide sequence: TGTGCCAGCAGCTTGGACAGCACCCAAGAGACCCAGTACTTC.

The count of this clone is one. This rearrangement joins TRBV5-1 to TRBJ2-1, with 12 bases aligning to TRBD2. Trimming removed 2 bases from V and 0 bases from J; junction bases left unmatched: 3. The CDR3 length is 17 residues. Germline V lookup: CDR1 SGHRS, CDR2 YFSETQ. The CDR3 DNA is TGCGCCAGCAGCTTCCTAGCGGGGGGGAGCTCCTACAATGAGCAGTTCTTC. Its protein is CASSFLAGGSSYNEQFF.

The sample holds one count of this clone. J is TRBJ1-3 and V is TRBV7-3; 11 bases match TRBD1. Germline loops: CDR1 SGHTA, CDR2 FQGTGA. V lost 5 bases to trimming and J lost 1 base; unmatched junction nucleotides: 7. CDR3 size: 17 residues. CDR3 region: CASSPTGQGASGNTIYF. The CDR3 nucleotides are TGTGCCAGCAGCCCGACTGGACAGGGGGCGTCTGGAAACACCATATATTTT.

The chain uses TRBV7-9 and TRBJ2-3; 9 bases are a match to TRBD2. The junction had 6 bases not matched to a gene; V was cut back by 5 bases and J by 0 bases. Per the germline V gene, CDR1 is SEHNR and CDR2 is FQNEAQ (reference sequence). This CDR3 spans 16 amino acids. This chain's CDR3 is CASSRAGGGSTDTQYF. CDR3 DNA: TGTGCCAGCAGCCGAGCGGGGGGTGGTAGCACAGATACGCAGTATTTT. The full variable domain, with the rest looked up from reference TRBV7-9 and TRBJ2-3, is DTGVSQNPRHKITKRGQNVTFRCDPISEHNRLYWYRQTLGQGPEFLTYFQNEAQLEKSRLLSDRFSAERPKGSFSTLEIQRTEQGDSAMYLCASSRAGGGSTDTQYFGPGTRLTVL.

The chain uses TRBV5-1 and TRBJ2-3, with TRBD2 identical over 8 bases. CDR3 length: 14 residues. The germline V gene encodes CDR1 SGHRS and CDR2 YFSETQ. The J segment lost 4 bases and the V segment lost 0 bases, leaving 1 base of the junction unmatched. CDR3 loop: CASSLGGRSDTQYF. CDR3 coding DNA: TGCGCCAGCAGCTTGGGCGGGAGGTCAGATACGCAGTATTTT. Using reference TRBV5-1 and TRBJ2-3 for the parts outside the CDR3, the full variable domain is KAGVTQTPRYLIKTRGQQVTLSCSPISGHRSVSWYQQTPGQGLQFLFEYFSETQRNKGNFPGRFSGRQFSNSRSEMNVSTLELGDSALYLCASSLGGRSDTQYFGPGTRLTVL.

The rearrangement joins TRBV2 to TRBJ1-4; D is possibly TRBD1 (5 bases). V lost 6 bases and J 5 bases, leaving 10 bases between the germline ends. The CDR3 totals 13 residues. In germline, CDR1 is SNHLY, CDR2 FYNNEI. CDR3 in DNA: TGTGCCAGCAGGGGGACCGAGAATGAAAAACTGTTTTTT. Amino acid sequence: CASRGTENEKLFF.

The chain recombines TRBV5-4 with TRBJ1-3; no definite D call. V lost 4 bases and J lost 3, with 8 bases in between. Germline CDR1 reads SGHNT; CDR2 reads YYREEE (reference sequence). The CDR3 is made up of 13 amino acids. The CDR3 sequence is CASSLLSGNTIYF. CDR3 DNA: TGTGCCAGCAGCCTATTGAGTGGAAACACCATATATTTT.

This chain joins TRBV7-9 and TRBJ2-7, with TRBD1 matching 11 bases. Germline V gene sequence: CDR1 SEHNR, CDR2 FQNEAQ (reference sequence). J lost 2 bases, V lost 4 bases, and 4 bases had no gene match. This CDR3 is 15 amino acids long. The CDR3 protein is CASSSVGQGAYEQYF. In DNA form, the CDR3 reads TGTGCCAGCAGCTCGGTGGGACAGGGGGCCTACGAGCAGTACTTC.

CDR3 residues: CASSSRGQGNQPQHF. As DNA, the CDR3 is TGTGCCAGCAGTTCACGGGGACAGGGGAATCAGCCCCAGCATTTT. V is TRBV28 and J is TRBJ1-5, with 10 positions matching TRBD1. Losses at the gene ends were 4 bases for V and 4 bases for J; bases not matched to a gene: 4. Germline CDR1 MDHEN, CDR2 SYDVKM. The CDR3 totals 15 residues.

This chain uses TRBV27 with TRBJ2-3; 10 nucleotides line up with TRBD1. The germline gives CDR1 MNHEY, CDR2 SMNVEV (reference sequence). V lost 3 bases to trimming and J lost 6 bases; unmatched junction nucleotides: 0. This CDR3 comprises 13 residues. CDR3 in amino acids: CASSLGQGDTQYF. For the CDR3, the DNA is TGTGCCAGCAGTTTGGGACAGGGGGATACGCAGTATTTT.

The chain uses TRBV27 and TRBJ1-5; TRBD1 matches 9 bases. The CDR3 has 15 amino acids. J gave up 6 bases and V 6 bases, and 9 bases lay outside the gene matches. CDR1 and CDR2 from the germline V gene are MNHEY and SMNVEV (reference sequence). The CDR3 DNA is TGTGCCAGCAGCCGAGGGACAGGGAGGGTTCAGCCCCAGCATTTT. Translating it yields CASSRGTGRVQPQHF.

The genes are TRBV10-3 and TRBJ2-3; D not certain. Looked up from germline, CDR1 is ENHRY and CDR2 is SYGVKD. Between the trimmed V and J ends, which lost 3 bases and 0 bases, there was a span of 10 bases. This CDR3 comprises 15 residues. CDR3 sequence: CAISEGGLSTDTQYF. The DNA of the CDR3 is TGTGCCATCAGTGAAGGCGGCCTGAGCACAGATACGCAGTATTTT.

By sample fraction, this clone is medium-sized (0.01 to 0.1%). The rearrangement uses TRBV9 and TRBJ2-7, with D perhaps matching TRBD1 (6 bases). The V and J ends lost 4 bases and 4 bases respectively, with 21 bases between them. The CDR3 length is 16 residues. The germline gives CDR1 SGDLS, CDR2 YYNGEE. CDR3 amino acids: CASSPRTGTQIYEQYF. CDR3 nucleotides: TGTGCCAGCAGCCCAAGGACCGGGACACAGATTTACGAGCAGTACTTC. Drawing the rest from reference TRBV9 and TRBJ2-7, the complete variable domain is DSGVTQTPKHLITATGQRVTLRCSPRSGDLSVYWYQQSLDQGLQFLIQYYNGEERAKGNILERFSAQQFPDLHSELNLSSLELGDSALYFCASSPRTGTQIYEQYFGPGTRLTVT.

V and J are TRBV2 and TRBJ1-4; D remains unclear. Per germline, CDR1 SNHLY and CDR2 FYNNEI. The V end lost 5 bases, the J end lost 0 bases, and 10 bases lay between the germline ends. There are 15 residues in the CDR3. As DNA, the CDR3 is TGTGCCAGCAGTCCCTCAGTTGCAACTAATGAAAAACTGTTTTTT. It encodes CASSPSVATNEKLFF.

The V call is TRBV28, the J call TRBJ1-2, with D uncertain. Germline V gene sequence: CDR1 MDHEN, CDR2 SYDVKM. This CDR3 comprises 14 residues. With 2 bases removed from V and 0 bases from J, the gap between germline ends came to 7 bases. CDR3 nucleotide sequence: TGTGCCAGCAGTTTAGACGACACTAACTATGGCTACACCTTC. Its protein is CASSLDDTNYGYTF.

This clone was seen more than once but under ten times. The V and J genes are TRBV4-2 and TRBJ2-7; 7 bases match TRBD2. The germline V gene has CDR1 LGHNA and CDR2 YNFKEQ. The CDR3 spans 16 residues. V lost 0 bases and J lost 1; bases outside the gene matches: 6. The DNA for the CDR3 is TGTGCCAGCAGCCAAGATGGGGACTACACGTCCTACGAGCAGTACTTC. Protein product: CASSQDGDYTSYEQYF.

The rearrangement uses TRBV4-3 and TRBJ2-3; D perhaps matches TRBD2 (6 bases). Deletions cut 2 bases from V and 1 base from J, with 16 bases between. The germline V gene has CDR1 LGHNA and CDR2 YSLEER. The CDR3 has 17 amino acids. As DNA, the CDR3 is TGCGCCAGCAGCCAACAGATAGCGGTGGGCGGCACAGATACGCAGTATTTT. Translated: CASSQQIAVGGTDTQYF.

This chain links TRBV18 with TRBJ2-7, with TRBD1 identical over 9 bases. Per the germline V gene, CDR1 is KGHSH and CDR2 is LQKENI. The trim removed 10 bases at V and 3 bases at J, leaving 10 bases unmatched. The CDR3 runs 14 residues. DNA of the CDR3: TGTGCCACCAGACCGGGACAGGGTCTCTACGAGCAGTACTTC. Encoded protein: CATRPGQGLYEQYF.

The chain is built from TRBV2 and TRBJ1-1; no definite D call. Trimming removed 4 bases from V and 1 base from J, with 7 bases in between. The CDR3 runs to 13 residues. The V gene's germline CDR1 is SNHLY and CDR2 FYNNEI. CDR3 amino acids: CASSGVGNTEAFF. CDR3 DNA sequence: TGTGCCAGCAGTGGGGTCGGGAACACTGAAGCTTTCTTT.